This T cell receptor beta chain was recorded in a study of blood T cell repertoires in COVID-19. Study details: There were acute and convalescent COVID-19 samples, and they came from the United States, Italy and Spain.

The CDR3 covers 17 residues. The V gene's germline CDR1 is SGHDT and CDR2 YYEEEE. Trimming stripped 0 bases from V and 0 bases from J, with 13 bases between. Method: immunoSEQ multiplex PCR; TCRdb's copy keeps in-frame clones and lacks some. The sample includes around 300,000 clones, 75% to 90% of them seen just once. This clone occurred once. Sequencing was carried out using peripheral blood. This clonotype was sampled from a man aged 45-60 years with acute or convalescent COVID-19. The rearrangement links TRBV5-6 to TRBJ2-1, with D maybe TRBD2 (6 bases). CDR3 amino acids: CASSLGGHGGSYNEQFF. DNA for the CDR3: TGTGCCAGCAGCTTGGGGGGCCACGGGGGCTCCTACAATGAGCAGTTCTTC.